This T cell receptor beta chain was captured in a study of resident and recirculating memory T cells in vitiligo (dated by TCRdb to the late 2010s). Concerning the study at large: For TCR beta sequencing, each of a few stable vitiligo patients provided PBMCs along with epidermis taken by shave biopsy from two lesional and two nonlesional sites. Right before genomic DNA was extracted using the Qiagen DNeasy Blood & Tissue Kit, the samples were homogenized with no cell sorting step. The goal of the human TCR beta sequencing was to check whether lesional vitiligo skin contained specific clones that differed from the clones found in nonlesional skin and blood.

The investigation overall reported the following: No unique dominant TCR clone was detected, and clonality varied among vitiligo lesions. TCR sequences were not conserved across biopsy sites or patients, suggesting that different T cell clones infiltrate different lesions, described as private specificity. Overlap and correlation analysis showed no significant repertoire overlap between biopsies except for each lesion with itself, even within a single patient. Mechanistic studies in the future are needed to assess how much the detected T cell clones and the human Trm pools versus Tcm pools each contribute.

Stable vitiligo was defined as no change in lesions over the previous 6 months. To qualify as stable, patients additionally needed to show no confetti depigmentation, which is a clinical sign of active vitiligo. Any patient who had received treatment in the previous three months was excluded. PBMCs were isolated from heparinized blood by Ficoll density gradient centrifugation and then flash-frozen. Spanning cysteine to phenylalanine, the CDR3 consists of 14 amino acids. CDR3 DNA is the only sequence kept; it has 42 bases, read in frame from the first base. Taken from the germline V gene (reference sequence), the CDR1 and CDR2 loops are MNHEY and SMNVEV. V is shortened by 6 bases, J by 2 bases, and the region joining them spans 11 bases. This clone was counted only a few times. No antigen is known for it. No much larger clonotype is one base removed from it; base qualities were not supplied. TCR beta chains were amplified from genomic DNA using the immunoSEQ hsTCRB kit. The immunoSEQ service ran the sequencing of the TCR beta libraries on an Illumina MiSeq instrument. The authors processed their data as follows. The immunoSEQ Analyzer was used to analyze the repertoire data. The source is immuneACCESS, and TCRdb retained only in-frame sequences with V and J called. Part of the clones is not carried over; for the studies checked, unresolved V genes explain less than half of this, and the remainder is unexplained. V, J and clone size are those of that table, while D and trimming were read from the DNA. The sample includes 70,000 to 75,000 clones, with roughly 90% observed a single time. The ten largest clones capture around 4.9% of the sample.

This chain is built from TRBV27 and TRBJ1-5; possibly the D gene is TRBD1, per 6 matching bases. The receptor was derived from a male donor with vitiligo. The sequenced material came from blood. The nucleotide sequence reads TGTGCCAGCAGCAGGGGTGGGGGCAATCAGCCCCAGCATTTT. Its protein reads: CASSRGGGNQPQHF.